The 8 T cell receptor beta chains given below trace back to one sample, sequenced in a study of blood T cell repertoires in COVID-19. Assay used: immunoSEQ multiplex PCR; TCRdb lists only in-frame clones, some missing. The sample holds some 240,000 clones, 84% seen once. The sample taken for sequencing was peripheral blood. The receptors here all came from a woman aged 40 to 49 who had recovered from COVID-19.

The genes are TRBV2 and TRBJ2-1, with 12 bases aligning to TRBD2. The CDR3 spans 16 residues. V gave up 6 bases and J gave up 10 bases; unmatched junction bases: 13. From germline, CDR1 is SNHLY and CDR2 FYNNEI. The CDR3 DNA sequence: TGTGCCAGCAGCCCCCCCCTACTAGCGGGGGGTGAGGAGCAGTTCTTC. It is translated as CASSPPLLAGGEEQFF.

The chain recombines TRBV18 with TRBJ2-2; 9 nucleotides align to TRBD2. Trimming removed 5 bases from V and 9 bases from J; junction bases left unmatched: 19. The germline CDR1 and CDR2 sequences are KGHSH and LQKENI. The CDR3 covers 18 residues. The CDR3 nucleotides are TGTGCCAGCTCAGCCTCTAGCGGGGAACGGAACACAGTCAGGGAGCTGTTTTTT. This translates into CASSASSGERNTVRELFF.

The chain uses TRBV12-3 or TRBV12-4 and TRBJ2-1; D is possibly TRBD1 (6 bases). Trimming took off 5 bases at V and 8 bases at J, with 10 bases between the two ends. The CDR3 covers 12 residues. Written as DNA, the CDR3 is TGTGCCAGCAGTGCAGGGGTAGATGAGCAGTTCTTC. This codes for CASSAGVDEQFF.

This chain links TRBV13 with TRBJ2-7; weak D call: TRBD1 (5 bases). V was trimmed by 0 bases and J by 3 bases, leaving 9 bases between them. The CDR3 extends over 14 amino acids. Germline CDR1 PRHDT, CDR2 FYEKMQ (reference sequence). The CDR3 coding sequence is TGTGCCAGCAGCTTAGGGGACACAGGCTACGAGCAGTACTTC. Translating it yields CASSLGDTGYEQYF.

CDR3 sequence: CASSLLPNGYTF. The CDR3 region has the DNA TGTGCCAGCAGCTTGCTACCAAACGGCTACACCTTC. The J gene is TRBJ1-2, the V gene TRBV5-6, with D unclear. The germline V gene has CDR1 SGHDT and CDR2 YYEEEE. The length of the CDR3 is 12 residues. The V and J ends lost 1 base and 8 bases respectively, with 9 bases between them.

The chain recombines TRBV6-1 with TRBJ2-7, with D tentatively TRBD2 (6 bases). The CDR3 is made up of 13 amino acids. V lost 3 bases to trimming and J lost 2 bases, with 8 bases between them. Germline V gene sequence: CDR1 MNHNS, CDR2 SASEGT. CDR3 in amino acids: CASSDTGAYEQYF. Here the CDR3 DNA reads TGTGCCAGCAGTGATACGGGGGCCTACGAGCAGTACTTC.

The chain is built from TRBV4-1 and TRBJ1-2; D not certain. Trimming left V 1 base short and J 4 bases short, with 10 bases between. CDR1 MGHRA and CDR2 YSYEKL come from the germline V gene. This CDR3 has 14 residues. The chain's CDR3 is CASSQGQALYGYTF. Here the CDR3 DNA reads TGCGCCAGCAGCCAAGGGCAGGCTCTCTATGGCTACACCTTC.

The CDR3 nucleotides read TGTGCCAGCAGTGAATTGGAGCAATCCCAAGAGACCCAGTACTTC. It codes for CASSELEQSQETQYF. The chain employs TRBV2 and TRBJ2-5; D not certain. There are 15 residues in the CDR3. The germline V gene has CDR1 SNHLY and CDR2 FYNNEI. Trimming removed 2 bases from V and 1 base from J, with 11 bases in between.